The TCR beta chain described here comes from a study of T cell clonotyping in hematopoietic cell transplantation. The time point denotes: recipient sample about 28 days before transplant, after cytoreduction. Using immunoSEQ multiplex PCR, the repertoire was profiled, and TCRdb retains in-frame clones only, with some absent. The data show about 6,800 clones, around 88% seen once. The germline gives CDR1 MDHEN, CDR2 SYDVKM. This CDR3 is built from 15 residues. V lost 5 bases and J 4 bases, leaving 15 bases between the germline ends. Sequencing was performed on peripheral blood mononuclear cells, taken before stem cell transplant. J is TRBJ2-1 and V is TRBV28, with D possibly TRBD2 on 7 matching bases. This TCR was sampled from a man aged 25-45 years with acute myeloid leukemia. Some clones in this sample may be carry-over from other donors' samples. CDR3 sequence reads: CASSPGGRGYNEQFF. The CDR3 coding sequence is TGTGCCAGCAGTCCCGGGGGGCGGGGATACAATGAGCAGTTCTTC.